This T cell receptor (beta chain) was sequenced for a study of blood T cell repertoires in COVID-19. Repertoires were generated with immunoSEQ multiplex PCR, while TCRdb's copy carries only in-frame clones and drops some. The sample includes roughly 100,000 clones, 88% of them seen just once. V gave up 5 bases and J gave up 3 bases; unmatched junction bases: 9. CDR1 is SEHNR, CDR2 FQNEAQ, per germline (reference sequence). The CDR3 totals 15 residues. The origin of this receptor is a man of 80 years or more with acute or convalescent COVID-19. Sequencing was performed on peripheral blood. This chain links TRBV7-9 with TRBJ1-1, with 7 bases that match TRBD1. CDR3 residues: CASSPGQVGDTEAFF. The DNA for the CDR3 is TGTGCCAGCAGCCCAGGACAGGTGGGGGACACTGAAGCTTTCTTT.